These T cell receptor beta chains were read from a single sample in a study of CD8 T cells in Susac syndrome. Via MiXCR, TCRdb re-called the immunoSEQ multiplex PCR reads, giving one row per CDR3 protein. The sample lists some 170,000 distinct CDR3 sequences, 90% to 95% occurring once. The sample comprised CD4+ T cells from PBMCs. Receptors were obtained from a human donor in good health. The conserved cysteine and the conserved F or W are not part of the CDR3 here. Fields, in order: V gene, J gene, CDR3 protein.

TRBV9	TRBJ2-7	ASSAGTAFNEQY
TRBV12-3/TRBV12-4	TRBJ1-5	ASTDEAGPQH
TRBV4-1	TRBJ2-4	ASSQDRGGVKLAKNIQY
TRBV5-4	TRBJ2-1	ASSLTSGGRGDEQF
TRBV4-2	TRBJ1-6	ASSQADINSPLH
TRBV6-1	TRBJ2-7	ASTNSRRDEQY
TRBV2	TRBJ1-2	ASSDRGAGYT
TRBV6-5	TRBJ2-7	ASSTDRIRSYEQY
TRBV6-1	TRBJ2-5	ASRVAHLQETQY
TRBV6-2/TRBV6-3	TRBJ2-3	ASSKTSGGTDTQY
TRBV13	TRBJ1-2	ASSISGTGGRGYT
TRBV7-9	TRBJ1-1	ASSAPRAGSYTEAF
TRBV11-2	TRBJ2-5	ASSFLYREETQY
TRBV19	TRBJ2-5	ASSTRRETQY
TRBV5-1	TRBJ2-1	ASSLGSNNEQF
TRBV24-1	TRBJ1-2	ATSDRTSNYGYT
TRBV5-1	TRBJ2-7	ASSLPGTGVEQY
TRBV6-1	TRBJ2-7	ASSEEVQY
TRBV24-1	TRBJ2-3	ATSDNDPGQGAADTQY
TRBV4-1	TRBJ2-1	ASSRTGLGEQF
TRBV29-1	TRBJ1-1	SAKGGHMNTEAF
TRBV3-1	TRBJ2-7	ASSRFGDTYEQY
TRBV5-1	TRBJ2-7	ASSLGVTWEEQY
TRBV5-4	TRBJ2-3	ASSLKGLQTTDTQY
TRBV29-1	TRBJ1-6	SVEWQGQDSPLH
TRBV27	TRBJ2-7	ASSTRDRGHEQY
TRBV6-6	TRBJ2-5	ASSPLGSGGSQTQY
TRBV10-1	TRBJ2-3	ASSGTGDRPGTDTQY
TRBV2	TRBJ2-2	ASSEAEGYTGELF
TRBV15	TRBJ1-1	ATSRDLVNTEAF
TRBV9	TRBJ2-5	ASSVGRLYQETQY
TRBV9	TRBJ1-2	ASSEASGPGYGYT
TRBV2	TRBJ2-7	ASSQGPGFAYEQY
TRBV29-1	TRBJ2-2	SVGTSAGTGELF
TRBV6-5	TRBJ1-2	ASRGQNYGYT
TRBV7-9	TRBJ2-2	ASSLQVAGELF
TRBV20-1	TRBJ2-3	SASPPSSGGDTQY
TRBV6-5	TRBJ2-2	ASKPGTGGSGELF
TRBV29-1	TRBJ1-5	SVGTSLNQPQH
TRBV5-1	TRBJ1-1	ASSFNRGLNTEAF
TRBV29-1	TRBJ2-1	SADGTGAFYNEQF
TRBV7-2	TRBJ1-2	ASSLDKANYGYT
TRBV15	TRBJ1-6	ATSSTHRSSYNSPLH
TRBV9	TRBJ2-6	ASSTRHSGANVLT
TRBV3-1	TRBJ1-4	ASSQGYGGGEKLF
TRBV12-3/TRBV12-4	TRBJ2-1	ASRGQGSDEQF
TRBV6-1	TRBJ1-1	ASSYRAGVNTEAF
TRBV6-1	TRBJ1-3	ASRDSLSGNTIY
TRBV6-4	TRBJ2-3	ASSEYGTDTQY
TRBV12-3/TRBV12-4	TRBJ1-5	ASSLVAGGGNQPQH
TRBV7-2	TRBJ2-5	ASSLAGGTRETQY
TRBV3-1	TRBJ2-1	ASSLTGYYNEQF
TRBV18	TRBJ2-1	ASSPPASYNEQF